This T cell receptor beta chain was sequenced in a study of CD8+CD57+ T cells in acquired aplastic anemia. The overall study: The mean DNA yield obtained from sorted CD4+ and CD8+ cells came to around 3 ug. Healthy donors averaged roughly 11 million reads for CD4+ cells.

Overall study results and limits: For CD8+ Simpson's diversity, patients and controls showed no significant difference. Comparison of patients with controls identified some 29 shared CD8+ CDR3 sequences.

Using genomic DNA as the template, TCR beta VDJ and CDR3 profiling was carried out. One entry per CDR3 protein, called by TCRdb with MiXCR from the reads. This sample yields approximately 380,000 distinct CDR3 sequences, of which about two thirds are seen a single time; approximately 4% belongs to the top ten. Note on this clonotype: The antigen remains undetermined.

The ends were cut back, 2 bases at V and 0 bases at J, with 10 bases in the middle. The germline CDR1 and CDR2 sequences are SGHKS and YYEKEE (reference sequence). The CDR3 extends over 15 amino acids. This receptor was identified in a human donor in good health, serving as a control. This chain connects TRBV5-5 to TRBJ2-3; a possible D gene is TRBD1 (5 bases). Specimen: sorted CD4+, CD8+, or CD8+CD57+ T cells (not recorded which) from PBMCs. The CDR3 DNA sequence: TGTGCCAGCAGCTTCTCGACAGCTAGCACAGATACGCAGTATTTT. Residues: CASSFSTASTDTQYF.